Listed here are 10 T cell receptor beta chains from one sample, sequenced in a study of blood T cell repertoires in COVID-19. Only in-frame clones appear in the TCRdb table, and some are missing; sequencing was by immunoSEQ multiplex PCR. Found here are more than 250,000 clones, approximately 86% of them singletons; the top ten hold under 3%. Sample: PBMCs or T cells enriched from blood (not recorded which). The receptors were sampled from a woman aged 18-29 years who had recovered from COVID-19.

V is TRBV7-2 and J is TRBJ2-5; 7 nucleotides match TRBD1. The germline CDR1 and CDR2 sequences are SGHTA and FQGNSA. The ends lost 5 bases at V and 4 bases at J; junction bases unmatched: 10. The CDR3 is 15 residues long. Here the CDR3 reads CASSEVTGWGETQYF. The CDR3 region has the DNA TGTGCCAGCAGCGAGGTGACAGGGTGGGGAGAGACCCAGTACTTC.

The V and J genes are TRBV28 and TRBJ2-7; the match to TRBD2 covers 13 bases. Looked up from germline, CDR1 is MDHEN and CDR2 is SYDVKM. The CDR3 is 15 amino acids. J lost 2 bases, V lost 6 bases, and 4 bases had no gene match. The chain's CDR3 is CASRQTSGRAYEQYF. DNA for the CDR3: TGTGCCAGCAGGCAAACTAGCGGGAGGGCCTACGAGCAGTACTTC.

In its sample, this clone was seen once. The chain couples TRBV4-3 to TRBJ1-2; D is ambiguous. The CDR3 runs 14 residues. CDR1 and CDR2 (germline): LGHNA, YSLEER. The germline V and J ends were trimmed by 0 bases and 1 base, with 6 bases remaining between them. CDR3 amino acids: CASSQDDNNYGYTF. CDR3 nucleotides: TGCGCCAGCAGCCAAGATGACAATAACTATGGCTACACCTTC.

The genes are TRBV30 and TRBJ1-6, with D uncertain. CDR1 is GTSNPN, CDR2 SVGIG, per germline (reference sequence). CDR3 length equals 12 residues. V dropped 5 bases and J dropped 6 bases, with 8 bases sitting between them. CDR3 in DNA: TGTGCCTGGTTGCAGATTAATTCACCCCTCCACTTT. It encodes CAWLQINSPLHF.

This clone has just one count. DNA for the CDR3: TGTGCCACCGGGACAGGCCGTTCCTCCTACAATGAGCAGTTCTTC. Translation gives CATGTGRSSYNEQFF. The chain recombines TRBV10-3 with TRBJ2-1; 8 bases align to TRBD1. The CDR3 is made up of 15 amino acids. Trimming took 10 bases from V and 0 from J; bases not matched to a gene: 8. Germline V gene lookup returns CDR1 ENHRY and CDR2 SYGVKD.

This clone was observed a few times. This chain links TRBV30 with TRBJ1-3, with no clear D. The CDR3 consists of 14 residues. Germline assignment: CDR1 GTSNPN and CDR2 SVGIG (reference sequence). V dropped 3 bases and J dropped 4 bases, with 13 bases sitting between them. In nucleotides, the CDR3 is TGTGCCTGGAGCCAGAAAGGGAGAGGAAACACCATATATTTT. Protein sequence: CAWSQKGRGNTIYF.

V usage is TRBV3-1 (or the pseudogene TRBV3-2) and J usage is TRBJ1-2; maybe TRBD1 (6 bases). This CDR3 has 14 residues. Trimming shortened V by 0 bases and J by 3 bases, and 8 bases separated the two germline ends. Germline CDR1 is LGHDT and CDR2 is YNNKEL (reference sequence). The CDR3, as DNA: TGTGCCAGCAGCCAAGACTGGACAGACTATGGCTACACCTTC. Amino acid sequence: CASSQDWTDYGYTF.

This clone has a single count. The chain combines TRBV10-3 with TRBJ2-2, with D possibly being TRBD2 (5 bases). Trimming cost V 0 bases and J 4 bases, with 15 bases left between them. This CDR3 is 17 amino acids long. From germline, CDR1 is ENHRY and CDR2 SYGVKD. CDR3 in amino acids: CAISESWRSKATGELFF. The CDR3 DNA follows: TGTGCCATCAGTGAGTCGTGGAGGAGTAAAGCCACCGGGGAGCTGTTTTTT.

The chain joins TRBV12-1 to TRBJ2-7; TRBD1, as called in the table, went unchecked against the DNA. TRBV12-1 is assigned pseudogene status. The CDR3 totals 12 residues. CDR3 sequence reads: CARKTGDYEQYF. Here the CDR3 DNA reads TGTGCCAGGAAGACAGGGGACTACGAGCAGTACTTC.

In nucleotides, the CDR3 is TGTGCCTGGAGTGTTGGAACAGGGGCCACCTACGAGCAGTACTTC. Its translation is CAWSVGTGATYEQYF. This sequence joins TRBV30 and TRBJ2-7; 7 positions agree with TRBD1. Germline V lookup: CDR1 GTSNPN, CDR2 SVGIG (reference sequence). With V trimmed by 0 bases and J by 2 bases, 7 bases remained unmatched. The CDR3 extends over 15 amino acids.